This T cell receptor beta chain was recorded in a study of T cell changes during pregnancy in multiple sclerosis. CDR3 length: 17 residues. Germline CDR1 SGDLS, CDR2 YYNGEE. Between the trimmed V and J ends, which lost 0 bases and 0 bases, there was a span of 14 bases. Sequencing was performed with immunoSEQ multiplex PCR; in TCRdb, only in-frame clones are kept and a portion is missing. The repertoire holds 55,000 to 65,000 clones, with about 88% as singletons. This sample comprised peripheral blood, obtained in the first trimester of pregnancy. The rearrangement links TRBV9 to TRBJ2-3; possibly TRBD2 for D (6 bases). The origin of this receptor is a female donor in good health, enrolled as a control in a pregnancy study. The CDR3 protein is CASSVGRAGYSTDTQYF. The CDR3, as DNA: TGTGCCAGCAGCGTAGGCAGGGCGGGGTATAGCACAGATACGCAGTATTTT.